The 21 T cell receptor beta chains given below trace back to one sample, sequenced in a study of Tregs in tolerant kidney transplant recipients. The repertoire was sequenced with immunoSEQ multiplex PCR; TCRdb's copy has only in-frame clones and lacks some. This sample has about 94,000 clones, with roughly 93% found just once. The material was CD4+ T cells from blood, obtained before the transplant. The receptors were gathered from a human donor who received a combined kidney and bone marrow transplant.

The chain combines TRBV7-9 with TRBJ2-3, with TRBD2 as a possible D gene (5 bases). Germline CDR1 reads SEHNR; CDR2 reads FQNEAQ (reference sequence). The V and J ends lost 2 bases and 0 bases respectively, with 9 bases between them. This CDR3 spans 15 amino acids. CDR3 residues: CASSLYLASTDTQYF. In DNA, the CDR3 is TGTGCCAGCAGCTTATACCTAGCTAGCACAGATACGCAGTATTTT. The full variable domain, rest sourced from reference TRBV7-9 and TRBJ2-3, is DTGVSQNPRHKITKRGQNVTFRCDPISEHNRLYWYRQTLGQGPEFLTYFQNEAQLEKSRLLSDRFSAERPKGSFSTLEIQRTEQGDSAMYLCASSLYLASTDTQYFGPGTRLTVL.

The rearrangement uses TRBV5-1 and TRBJ2-3, with 9 nucleotides matching TRBD2. The CDR3 runs 17 residues. Trimming at V came to 2 bases and at J to 0 bases, leaving 7 bases not matched to a gene. In germline, CDR1 is SGHRS, CDR2 YFSETQ. In nucleotides, the CDR3 is TGCGCCAGCAGCTTAGACTTAGCGGGGGTGAGCACAGATACGCAGTATTTT. Protein sequence: CASSLDLAGVSTDTQYF.

The rearrangement links TRBV15 to TRBJ1-3; 7 bases align to TRBD1. CDR3 length: 14 amino acids. After removal of 5 bases from V and 4 bases from J, the junction contained 5 bases not matched to a gene. Germline V CDR1 and CDR2: LNHNV, YYDKDF (reference sequence). The CDR3 region has the DNA TGTGCCACCAGCTTCAACAGGGGAGGAAACACCATATATTTT. Protein: CATSFNRGGNTIYF.

The V call is TRBV18, the J call TRBJ2-7; D perhaps matches TRBD2 (6 bases). The CDR3 length is 17 residues. Trimming cost V 3 bases and J 0 bases, with 18 bases left between them. Germline loops: CDR1 KGHSH, CDR2 LQKENI. The CDR3 here is CASSPWRGPSSSYEQYF. DNA for the CDR3: TGTGCCAGCTCACCCTGGAGGGGCCCATCGTCCTCCTACGAGCAGTACTTC.

The gene calls are TRBV4-3 and TRBJ2-7, with 12 bases matching TRBD2. The length of the CDR3 is 19 residues. Germline assignment: CDR1 LGHNA and CDR2 YSLEER. After removal of 0 bases from V and 4 bases from J, the junction contained 13 bases not matched to a gene. In nucleotides, the CDR3 is TGCGCCAGCAGCCAAGATATGGCGCTAGCGGGAGGGCCGGTTTACGAGCAGTACTTC. Translation gives CASSQDMALAGGPVYEQYF.

The gene calls are TRBV11-3 and TRBJ2-1, with TRBD2 identical over 7 bases. The ends lost 5 bases at V and 4 bases at J; junction bases unmatched: 11. Germline V gene sequence: CDR1 SGHNT, CDR2 YENEEA. The CDR3 consists of 16 residues. CDR3 sequence reads: CASSPKLAATYNEQFF. CDR3 coding DNA: TGTGCCAGCAGCCCGAAGCTAGCGGCGACATACAATGAGCAGTTCTTC.

The V gene is TRBV23-1, the J gene TRBJ1-2; tentative D call: TRBD1 (6 bases). TRBV23-1 is an ORF for which the function is uncertain. This CDR3 spans 13 amino acids. Deletions cut 3 bases from V and 8 bases from J, with 13 bases between. In DNA, the CDR3 is TGCGCCAGCAGTCAGTTTACAGGGACGGGCTACACCTTC. Residues: CASSQFTGTGYTF.

This CDR3 reads CASSLNAPVNTEAFF. The CDR3 region has the DNA TGCGCCAGCAGCTTAAACGCTCCAGTGAACACTGAAGCTTTCTTT. V and J are TRBV5-1 and TRBJ1-1; D not resolved. CDR1 and CDR2 from the germline V gene are SGHRS and YFSETQ. V dropped 2 bases and J dropped 0 bases, with 11 bases sitting between them. The CDR3 contains 15 residues.

V and J are TRBV5-1 and TRBJ2-7, with 7 bases identical to TRBD2. Germline V gene data show CDR1 as SGHRS and CDR2 as YFSETQ. CDR3 length: 14 amino acids. With V trimmed by 5 bases and J by 7 bases, 12 bases remained unmatched. The CDR3 DNA reads as TGCGCCAGCAGGGCTAGGGGAGGGCCGTTAGAGCAGTACTTC. Residues: CASRARGGPLEQYF.

Here the CDR3 DNA reads TGTGCCAGCAGGGCGGAGGGATCCGCCGGGGAGCTGTTTTTT. This gives the protein CASRAEGSAGELFF. The chain is built from TRBV2 and TRBJ2-2; TRBD2 is a possible D gene (6 bases). Germline assignment: CDR1 SNHLY and CDR2 FYNNEI. The CDR3 spans 14 residues. Trimming cost V 6 bases and J 6 bases, with 14 bases left between them.

J is TRBJ1-2 and V is TRBV11-2, with D perhaps matching TRBD1 (6 bases). Per germline, CDR1 SGHAT and CDR2 FQNNGV. This CDR3 is 13 amino acids long. Trimming pared 6 bases from V and 4 bases from J, leaving 12 bases between. The CDR3 bases are TGTGCCAGCAGTTCAGGGGAGGGCTATGGCTACACCTTC. Encoded protein: CASSSGEGYGYTF.

The chain joins TRBV2 to TRBJ2-3, with a tentative D call TRBD2 (6 bases). Trimming removed 6 bases from V and 1 base from J, with 8 bases in between. The CDR3 is 13 amino acids. The germline CDR1 and CDR2 sequences are SNHLY and FYNNEI. The DNA for the CDR3 is TGTGCCAGCAGATCTAGCGGCACAGATACGCAGTATTTT. It is translated as CASRSSGTDTQYF.

This chain connects TRBV7-9 to TRBJ1-1; possibly TRBD1 for D (5 bases). The CDR3 is 13 residues long. Trimming took 3 bases from V and 10 from J, leaving 15 bases between them. CDR1 SEHNR and CDR2 FQNEAQ come from the germline V gene (reference sequence). The CDR3 coding sequence is TGTGCCAGCAGCTTGGGGCAGGGAGGTATAGCTTTCTTT. Protein product: CASSLGQGGIAFF.

A word on this clone: Distinct nucleotide sequences in the sample also encode this CDR3. J is TRBJ2-7 and V is TRBV7-2; 11 nucleotides line up with TRBD2. CDR1 SGHTA and CDR2 FQGNSA come from the germline V gene. J was trimmed by 7 bases and V by 1 base; bases with no gene match: 6. The CDR3 is 15 amino acids. Here the CDR3 DNA reads TGTGCCAGCAGCTTAGACCTAGCGGGAGGCGGGGAGCAGTACTTC. Translation gives CASSLDLAGGGEQYF. Supplemented by reference TRBV7-2 and TRBJ2-7, the full variable domain reads GAGVSQSPSNKVTEKGKDVELRCDPISGHTALYWYRQSLGQGLEFLIYFQGNSAPDKSGLPSDRFSAERTGGSVSTLTIQRTQQEDSAVYLCASSLDLAGGGEQYFGPGTRLTVT.

V and J are TRBV14 and TRBJ1-3; 8 nucleotides align to TRBD1. The germline V gene has CDR1 SGHDN and CDR2 FVKESK. V lost 4 bases to trimming and J lost 4 bases; unmatched junction nucleotides: 9. There are 16 residues in the CDR3. The CDR3 bases are TGTGCCAGCAGCCGTGGGACAGGCGGGGGCGGAAACACCATATATTTT. This sequence encodes CASSRGTGGGGNTIYF.

The V and J genes are TRBV19 and TRBJ1-1, with D possibly matching TRBD1 (5 bases). This CDR3 comprises 16 residues. Germline V gene data show CDR1 as LNHDA and CDR2 as SQIVND (reference sequence). V shed 7 bases and J shed 0 bases, with 18 bases lying between them. In DNA, the CDR3 is TGTGCCAGTACGGTTCAGGGAACGTGGGTGAACACTGAAGCTTTCTTT. As protein: CASTVQGTWVNTEAFF.

The chain links TRBV12-5 to TRBJ1-1; D is undetermined. The CDR3 has 16 residues. Trimming cost V 2 bases and J 7 bases, with 20 bases left between them. From germline, CDR1 is LGHNT and CDR2 FRNRAP. The CDR3 loop reads CASGLSAQNINGEAFF. For the CDR3, the DNA is TGTGCTAGTGGTTTGTCGGCACAGAACATCAATGGTGAAGCTTTCTTT.

This chain links TRBV19 with TRBJ1-2; 7 bases are shared with TRBD1. This CDR3 has 13 amino acids. Germline V CDR1 and CDR2: LNHDA, SQIVND (reference sequence). With 4 bases clipped from V and 3 bases from J, the junction kept 2 bases outside the gene matches. The CDR3 nucleotides are TGTGCCAGTAGTACCGGGACAGACTATGGCTACACCTTC. Translated: CASSTGTDYGYTF.

This clone was seen once. The chain has TRBV30 and TRBJ2-5; 7 bases are shared with TRBD2. CDR1 is GTSNPN and CDR2 is SVGIG in the germline V gene (reference sequence). The CDR3 has 14 residues. Trimming took 0 bases from V and 4 from J; bases not matched to a gene: 5. This CDR3 reads CAWSVWGGRETQYF. The DNA of the CDR3 is TGTGCCTGGAGTGTTTGGGGGGGAAGAGAGACCCAGTACTTC.

Written as DNA, the CDR3 is TGCGCCAGCAGCCAAGATCGGGGAACAAGAGGCACCATATATTTT. Translating gives CASSQDRGTRGTIYF. The chain has TRBV4-1 and TRBJ1-3; D not resolved. V dropped 0 bases and J dropped 9 bases, with 15 bases sitting between them. Germline lookup yields CDR1 MGHRA and CDR2 YSYEKL. The CDR3 runs 15 residues.

CDR3 residues: CASGLGTFTDTQYF. As DNA, the CDR3 is TGTGCTAGTGGTTTGGGGACTTTCACAGATACGCAGTATTTT. V gene TRBV12-5 combines with J gene TRBJ2-3; possibly TRBD2 for D (5 bases). The CDR3 totals 14 residues. Germline V gene sequence: CDR1 LGHNT, CDR2 FRNRAP. Trimming left V 1 base short and J 2 bases short, with 7 bases between.